This record looks at one T cell receptor (beta chain) sequence and its context. No antigen is known for it. This specimen belongs to a study of T cell responses to AZD1222 COVID-19 vaccine. Whole-study context: Pooled samples include second doses given at about 4 or 12 weeks. General study points: Donors were largely white British and mainly female; clonal diversity was possibly underestimated. In the spike-specific TCR repertoire, nearly half reportedly target unmutated variant regions.

Germline-derived CDR1 and CDR2 are SGHTA and FQGTGA. Deletions cut 5 bases from V and 0 bases from J, with 14 bases between. CDR3 length: 17 residues. Repertoires were generated with immunoSEQ multiplex PCR, while TCRdb's copy carries only in-frame clones and drops some. The repertoire holds 100,000 to 110,000 clones, with 85% to 95% as singletons. The source material was peripheral blood, sampled on day 0 of AZD1222 vaccination. The genes are TRBV7-3 and TRBJ1-6; TRBD1 is a possible D gene (6 bases). The TCR comes from an adult in good health. The CDR3 DNA reads TGTGCCAGCAGCCTCCAGGGGCCGAGCTCCTATAATTCACCCCTCCACTTT. This translates into CASSLQGPSSYNSPLHF. The full variable domain, completed using reference TRBV7-3 and TRBJ1-6, is GAGVSQTPSNKVTEKGKYVELRCDPISGHTALYWYRQSLGQGPEFLIYFQGTGAADDSGLPNDRFFAVRPEGSVSTLKIQRTERGDSAVYLCASSLQGPSSYNSPLHFGNGTRLTVT.